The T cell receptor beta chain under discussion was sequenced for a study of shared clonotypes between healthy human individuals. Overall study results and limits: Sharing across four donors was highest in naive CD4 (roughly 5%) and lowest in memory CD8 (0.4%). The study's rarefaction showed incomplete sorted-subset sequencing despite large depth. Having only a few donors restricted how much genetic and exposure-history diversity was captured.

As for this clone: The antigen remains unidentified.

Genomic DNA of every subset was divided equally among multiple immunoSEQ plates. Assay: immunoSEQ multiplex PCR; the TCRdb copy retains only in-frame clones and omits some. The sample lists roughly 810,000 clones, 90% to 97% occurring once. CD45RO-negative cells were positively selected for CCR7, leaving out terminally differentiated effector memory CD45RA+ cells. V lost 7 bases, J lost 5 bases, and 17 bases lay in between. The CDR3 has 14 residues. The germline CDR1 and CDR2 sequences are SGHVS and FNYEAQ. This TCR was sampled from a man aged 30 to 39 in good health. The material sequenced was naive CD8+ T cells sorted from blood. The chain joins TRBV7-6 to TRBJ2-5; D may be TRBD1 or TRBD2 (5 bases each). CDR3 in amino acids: CASTIGTGHETQYF. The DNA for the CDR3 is TGTGCCAGCACCATCGGGACCGGCCACGAGACCCAGTACTTC.